The 17 T cell receptor beta chains reported below all come from one sample, sequenced in a study of OX40 agonist ivuxolimab in advanced cancers. Method: immunoSEQ multiplex PCR; TCRdb's copy keeps in-frame clones and lacks some. The sample lists around 61,000 clones; 82% were seen once. This specimen was CD4+ or CD8+ T cells sorted from blood, taken in a trial of the OX40 agonist ivuxolimab. The receptors originated from an adult with an advanced solid tumor such as melanoma, head and neck, liver or kidney cancer.

This rearrangement joins TRBV4-2 to TRBJ1-3; 7 nucleotides agree with TRBD1. CDR1 is LGHNA and CDR2 is YNFKEQ in the germline V gene. The junction had 12 bases not matched to a gene; V was cut back by 4 bases and J by 0 bases. The CDR3 loop spans 18 amino acids. CDR3 sequence reads: CASSLQAVGGPSGNTIYF. CDR3 sequence (DNA): TGTGCCAGCAGCCTCCAGGCGGTAGGGGGCCCCTCTGGAAACACCATATATTTT.

The chain is built from TRBV15 and TRBJ2-1, with D possibly being TRBD2 (6 bases). This CDR3 comprises 14 residues. CDR1 is LNHNV, CDR2 YYDKDF, per germline (reference sequence). Trimming shortened V by 4 bases and J by 2 bases, and 9 bases separated the two germline ends. The CDR3 reads CATSIRETYNEQFF. The DNA for the CDR3 is TGTGCCACCAGCATCCGGGAGACCTACAATGAGCAGTTCTTC. Together with reference TRBV15 and TRBJ2-1, the CDR3 gives the full variable domain: DAMVIQNPRYQVTQFGKPVTLSCSQTLNHNVMYWYQQKSSQAPKLLFHYYDKDFNNEADTPDNFQSRRPNTSFCFLDIRSPGLGDTAMYLCATSIRETYNEQFFGPGTRLTVL.

The rearrangement uses TRBV10-3 and TRBJ1-4; weak D call: TRBD1 (5 bases). The CDR3 is 15 residues long. V dropped 3 bases and J dropped 7 bases, with 15 bases sitting between them. Germline assignment: CDR1 ENHRY and CDR2 SYGVKD. This chain's CDR3 is CAISDPSGVGEKLFF. The CDR3 bases are TGTGCCATCAGTGATCCTTCGGGGGTAGGTGAAAAACTGTTTTTT.

The rearrangement uses TRBV7-2 and TRBJ1-1; 9 bases match TRBD1. With 4 bases clipped from V and 5 bases from J, the junction kept 5 bases outside the gene matches. The CDR3 length is 14 residues. Germline values: CDR1 SGHTA, CDR2 FQGNSA. CDR3 nucleotide sequence: TGTGCCAGCAGCTACAGACAGGGGGGAACTGAAGCTTTCTTT. Translating gives CASSYRQGGTEAFF.

This clone is labeled medium-sized. The chain uses TRBV13 and TRBJ1-4, with a possible D match to TRBD1 (6 bases). The CDR3 has 15 amino acids. V dropped 4 bases and J dropped 7 bases, with 16 bases sitting between them. Germline assignment: CDR1 PRHDT and CDR2 FYEKMQ (reference sequence). Written as DNA, the CDR3 is TGTGCCAGCAGCTCGCACAGGGAAGTGGGTGAAAAACTGTTTTTT. This translates into CASSSHREVGEKLFF.

The chain employs TRBV5-4 and TRBJ2-1; D gene unclear. With 3 bases removed from V and 0 bases from J, the gap between germline ends came to 22 bases. Germline lookup yields CDR1 SGHNT and CDR2 YYREEE (reference sequence). The CDR3 consists of 19 residues. CDR3 in amino acids: CASSSKTALDSSSYNEQFF. DNA for the CDR3: TGTGCCAGCAGCTCCAAGACGGCGTTAGACTCAAGCTCCTACAATGAGCAGTTCTTC.

The rearrangement joins TRBV21-1 to TRBJ2-7; the listed D gene, TRBD1, was not tested against the DNA. TRBV21-1 is reported as a pseudogene. The CDR3 consists of 14 residues. In DNA, the CDR3 is TGTGCCAGCAGCAAAGGTTCAGGGGGCCACGAGCAGTACTTC. This codes for CASSKGSGGHEQYF.

The chain combines TRBV5-4 with TRBJ1-5; a weak D match, TRBD1 (5 bases). Germline V gene lookup returns CDR1 SGHNT and CDR2 YYREEE (reference sequence). The CDR3 totals 15 residues. Trimming removed 0 bases from V and 4 bases from J, with 11 bases in between. CDR3 sequence: CASSLVPGLNQPQHF. The CDR3 DNA sequence: TGTGCCAGCAGCTTGGTTCCAGGGTTGAATCAGCCCCAGCATTTT.

V gene TRBV4-1 combines with J gene TRBJ2-3; weak D call: TRBD1 (6 bases). V lost 0 bases and J 0 bases, leaving 10 bases between the germline ends. CDR3 size: 16 residues. CDR1 is MGHRA and CDR2 is YSYEKL in the germline V gene. In DNA, the CDR3 is TGCGCCAGCAGCCAAGAGCGGACAGACAGCACAGATACGCAGTATTTT. This gives the protein CASSQERTDSTDTQYF.

The table lists this clone with a count of one. J is TRBJ2-2 and V is TRBV7-9, with D possibly matching TRBD1 (6 bases). V lost 7 bases and J lost 7, with 16 bases in between. Germline loops: CDR1 SEHNR, CDR2 FQNEAQ (reference sequence). This CDR3 has 14 residues. CDR3 loop: CASIEQGEVGELFF. DNA of the CDR3: TGTGCCAGCATCGAACAGGGAGAGGTCGGGGAGCTGTTTTTT.

This chain links TRBV4-3 with TRBJ2-1, with TRBD1 matching over 7 bases. The CDR3 length is 16 residues. Per germline, CDR1 LGHNA and CDR2 YSLEER. V was pared by 2 bases and J by 0 bases, with 4 bases of the junction left unmatched. CDR3 DNA: TGCGCCAGCAGCCAAACAGGGACAGTCTCCTACAATGAGCAGTTCTTC. It yields the protein CASSQTGTVSYNEQFF.

The V call is TRBV6-4, the J call TRBJ2-1; no firm D call. Germline V gene sequence: CDR1 MRHNA, CDR2 SNTAGT. The V gene lost 3 bases and the J gene lost 8 bases, with 11 bases spanning the gap. The CDR3 covers 13 residues. CDR3 nucleotide sequence: TGTGCCAGCAGTGAATCTGCCTTGGATGAGCAGTTCTTC. Protein sequence: CASSESALDEQFF.

The gene calls are TRBV20-1 and TRBJ2-5; perhaps D is TRBD1 or TRBD2 (5 bases each). The germline V and J ends were trimmed by 7 bases and 11 bases, with 17 bases remaining between them. The CDR3 covers 11 residues. The V gene's germline CDR1 is DFQATT and CDR2 SNEGSKA (reference sequence). This CDR3 is CSGRGAGEQYF. The CDR3 DNA sequence: TGCAGTGGGAGAGGGGCGGGTGAGCAGTACTTC.

This clone is deemed medium-sized (0.01 to 0.1%). This chain joins TRBV19 and TRBJ1-5; D not certain. V was shortened by 7 bases and J by 0 bases, with 10 bases between the two germline ends. The V gene's germline CDR1 is LNHDA and CDR2 SQIVND (reference sequence). This CDR3 region has 14 residues. The chain's CDR3 is CASNRRNSNQPQHF. CDR3 nucleotides: TGTGCCAGTAACCGACGGAATAGCAATCAGCCCCAGCATTTT.

This clone was found a few times. V gene TRBV10-1 combines with J gene TRBJ1-6; D call uncertain. CDR1 and CDR2 from the germline V gene are WNHNN and SYGVQD (reference sequence). Trimming removed 6 bases at V and 8 bases at J, with 17 bases between. This CDR3 has 15 amino acids. Here the CDR3 DNA reads TGCGCCAGCAGCCCGTCGCCCCACGGGGATTCACCCCTCCACTTT. Encoded protein: CASSPSPHGDSPLHF.

This clone was seen just once. The chain is built from TRBV6-5 and TRBJ2-7, with TRBD2 as a possible D gene (6 bases). V was shortened by 2 bases and J by 6 bases, with 14 bases between the two germline ends. Germline lookup yields CDR1 MNHEY and CDR2 SVGAGI. There are 14 residues in the CDR3. The CDR3 DNA reads as TGTGCCAGCAGTTACGGGGACCGGGGAGGCGAGCAGTACTTC. This translates into CASSYGDRGGEQYF.

V is TRBV5-4 and J is TRBJ1-6; a weak D match, TRBD1 (5 bases). Germline V gives CDR1 SGHNT, CDR2 YYREEE (reference sequence). CDR3 length: 13 amino acids. Trimming shortened V by 6 bases and J by 7 bases, and 11 bases separated the two germline ends. As DNA, the CDR3 is TGTGCCAGCAAAGGGGAAGGCAATTCACCCCTCCACTTT. Translation: CASKGEGNSPLHF.